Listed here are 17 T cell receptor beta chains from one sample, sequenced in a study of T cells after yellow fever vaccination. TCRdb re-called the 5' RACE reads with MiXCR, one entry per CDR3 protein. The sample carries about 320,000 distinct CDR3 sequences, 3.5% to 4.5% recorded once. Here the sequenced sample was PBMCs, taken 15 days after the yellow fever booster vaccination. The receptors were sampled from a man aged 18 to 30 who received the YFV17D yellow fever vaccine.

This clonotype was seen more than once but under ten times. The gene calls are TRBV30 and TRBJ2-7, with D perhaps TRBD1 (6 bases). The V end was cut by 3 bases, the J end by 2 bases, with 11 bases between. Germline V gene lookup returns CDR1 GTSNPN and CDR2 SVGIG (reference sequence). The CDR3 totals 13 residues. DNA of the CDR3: TGTGCCTGGAGCAGAGGGGGACCCTACGAGCAGTACTTC. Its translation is CAWSRGGPYEQYF.

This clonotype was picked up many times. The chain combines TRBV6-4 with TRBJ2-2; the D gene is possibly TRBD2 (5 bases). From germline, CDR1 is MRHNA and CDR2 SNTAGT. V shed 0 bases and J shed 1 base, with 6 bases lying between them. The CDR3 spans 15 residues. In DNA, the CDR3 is TGTGCCAGCAGTGACTCGGCGGGGAACACCGGGGAGCTGTTTTTT. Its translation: CASSDSAGNTGELFF.

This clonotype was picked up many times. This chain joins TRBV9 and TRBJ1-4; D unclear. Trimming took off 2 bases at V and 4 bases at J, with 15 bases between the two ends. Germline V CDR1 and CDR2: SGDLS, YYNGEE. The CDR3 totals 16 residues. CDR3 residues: CASSVGYSSYNEKLFF. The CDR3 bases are TGTGCCAGCAGCGTTGGTTATAGCAGTTATAATGAAAAACTGTTTTTT.

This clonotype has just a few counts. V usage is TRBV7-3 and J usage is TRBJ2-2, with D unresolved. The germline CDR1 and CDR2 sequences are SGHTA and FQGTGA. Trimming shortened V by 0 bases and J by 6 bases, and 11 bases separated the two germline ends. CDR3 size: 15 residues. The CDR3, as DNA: TGTGCCAGCAGCTTAACGCCCCAATTCGCCGGGGAGCTGTTTTTT. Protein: CASSLTPQFAGELFF.

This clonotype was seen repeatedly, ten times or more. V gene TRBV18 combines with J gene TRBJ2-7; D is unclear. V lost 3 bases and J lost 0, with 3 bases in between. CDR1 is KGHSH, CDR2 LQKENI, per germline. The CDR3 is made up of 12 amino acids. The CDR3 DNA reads TGTGCCAGCTCACCCGGCTCCTACGAGCAGTACGTC. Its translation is CASSPGSYEQYV.

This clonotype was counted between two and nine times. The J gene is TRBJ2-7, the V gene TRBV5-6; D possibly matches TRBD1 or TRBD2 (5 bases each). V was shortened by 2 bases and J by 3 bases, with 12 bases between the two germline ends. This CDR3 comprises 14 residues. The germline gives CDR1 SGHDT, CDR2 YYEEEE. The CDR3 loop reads CASSFNPGSYEQYF. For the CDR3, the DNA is TGTGCCAGCAGCTTTAATCCAGGGAGCTACGAGCAGTACTTC.

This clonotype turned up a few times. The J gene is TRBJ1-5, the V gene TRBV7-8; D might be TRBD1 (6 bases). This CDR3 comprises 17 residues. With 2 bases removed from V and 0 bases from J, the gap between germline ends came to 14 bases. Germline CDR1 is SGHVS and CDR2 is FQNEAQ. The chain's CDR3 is CASSLITGRYSNQPQHF. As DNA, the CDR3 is TGTGCCAGCAGCTTAATAACAGGGCGATATAGCAATCAGCCCCAGCATTTT.

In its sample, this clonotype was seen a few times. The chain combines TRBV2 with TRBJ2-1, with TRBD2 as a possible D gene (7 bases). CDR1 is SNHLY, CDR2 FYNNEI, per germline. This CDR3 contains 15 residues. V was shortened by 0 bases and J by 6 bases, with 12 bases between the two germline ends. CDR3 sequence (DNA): TGTGCCAGCAGTGAAGCGGGGGGGCCGGGCAATGAGCAGTTCTTC. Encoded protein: CASSEAGGPGNEQFF.

Here the CDR3 reads CASSFDREPNEQYV. The CDR3 DNA is TGTGCCAGCAGTTTCGACAGAGAGCCGAACGAGCAGTACGTC. The rearrangement joins TRBV11-3 to TRBJ2-7, with D possibly being TRBD1 (5 bases). Germline V gene sequence: CDR1 SGHNT, CDR2 YENEEA. This CDR3 has 14 residues. Trimming removed 6 bases at V and 5 bases at J, with 17 bases between.

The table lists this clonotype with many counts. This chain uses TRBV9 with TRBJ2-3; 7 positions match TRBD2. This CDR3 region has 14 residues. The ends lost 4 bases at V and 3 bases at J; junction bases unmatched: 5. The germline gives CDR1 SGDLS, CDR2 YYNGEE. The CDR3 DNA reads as TGTGCCAGCAGCCGCGAGGGAGGGACAGATACGCAGTATTTT. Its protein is CASSREGGTDTQYF.

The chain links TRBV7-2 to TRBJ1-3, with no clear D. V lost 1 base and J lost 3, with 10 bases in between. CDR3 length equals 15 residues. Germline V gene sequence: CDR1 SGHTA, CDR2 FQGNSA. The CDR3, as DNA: TGTGCCAGCAGCTTAGTACAGACTTTTGGAAACACCATATATTTT. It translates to CASSLVQTFGNTIYF.

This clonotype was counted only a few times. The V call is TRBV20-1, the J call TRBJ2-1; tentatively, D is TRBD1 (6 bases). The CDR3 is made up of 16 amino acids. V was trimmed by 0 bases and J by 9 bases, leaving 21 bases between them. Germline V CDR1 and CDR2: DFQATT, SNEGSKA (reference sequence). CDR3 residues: CSARDSVLGGRGEQFF. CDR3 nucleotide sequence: TGCAGTGCTAGAGATAGTGTACTAGGGGGTCGCGGTGAGCAGTTCTTC.

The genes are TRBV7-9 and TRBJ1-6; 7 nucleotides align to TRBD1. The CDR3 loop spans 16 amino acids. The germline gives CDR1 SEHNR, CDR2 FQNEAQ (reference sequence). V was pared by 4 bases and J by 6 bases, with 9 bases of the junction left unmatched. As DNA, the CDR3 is TGTGCCAGCAGCTCCGAGATGACAGGGAGTAATTCACCCCTCCACTTT. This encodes CASSSEMTGSNSPLHF.

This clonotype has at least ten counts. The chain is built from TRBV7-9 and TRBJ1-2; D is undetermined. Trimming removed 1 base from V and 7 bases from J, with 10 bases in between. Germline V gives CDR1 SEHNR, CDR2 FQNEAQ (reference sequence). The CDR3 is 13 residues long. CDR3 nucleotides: TGTGCCAGCAGCTTAGGGGGTTACTTTGGCTACACCTTC. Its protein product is CASSLGGYFGYTF. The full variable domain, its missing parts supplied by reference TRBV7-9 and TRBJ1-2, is DTGVSQNPRHKITKRGQNVTFRCDPISEHNRLYWYRQTLGQGPEFLTYFQNEAQLEKSRLLSDRFSAERPKGSFSTLEIQRTEQGDSAMYLCASSLGGYFGYTFGSGTRLTVV.

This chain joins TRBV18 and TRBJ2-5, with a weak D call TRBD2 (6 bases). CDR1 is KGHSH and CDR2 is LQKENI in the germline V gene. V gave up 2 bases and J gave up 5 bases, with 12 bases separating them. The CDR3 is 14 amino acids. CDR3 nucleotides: TGTGCCAGCTCACCATTCGGAGGGGCGGAGACCCAGTACTTC. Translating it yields CASSPFGGAETQYF.

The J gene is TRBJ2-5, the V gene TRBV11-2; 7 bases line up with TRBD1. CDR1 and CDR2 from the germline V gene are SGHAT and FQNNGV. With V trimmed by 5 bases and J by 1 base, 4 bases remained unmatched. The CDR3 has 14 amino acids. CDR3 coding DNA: TGTGCCAGCAGCAAAACAGGGGTCCAAGAGACCCAGTACTTC. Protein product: CASSKTGVQETQYF. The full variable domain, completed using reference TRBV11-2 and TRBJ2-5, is EAGVAQSPRYKIIEKRQSVAFWCNPISGHATLYWYQQILGQGPKLLIQFQNNGVVDDSQLPKDRFSAERLKGVDSTLKIQPAKLEDSAVYLCASSKTGVQETQYFGPGTRLLVL.

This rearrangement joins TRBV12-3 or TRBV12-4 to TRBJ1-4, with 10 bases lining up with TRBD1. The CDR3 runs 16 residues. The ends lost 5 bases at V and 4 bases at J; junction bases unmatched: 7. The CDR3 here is CASSQLGQGVNEKLFF. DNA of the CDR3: TGTGCCAGCAGTCAGCTCGGACAGGGGGTTAATGAAAAACTGTTTTTT.